This T cell receptor (beta chain) was identified in a study of blood T cell repertoires in COVID-19. At the level of the study: COVID-19 samples collected from the United States, Italy and Spain covered acute and convalescent phases. T cells, B-cell-depleted T cells, or PBMCs supplied cDNA or gDNA.

Seattle enrolled patients during active infection and tracked them longitudinally. In the authors' methods: Estimated nucleated cell counts came from reference gene primer amplification. Clones were read by immunoSEQ multiplex PCR, and TCRdb kept only the in-frame ones, dropping some. That table furnishes V, J and clone size, whereas the DNA furnished D and trimming. The sample holds roughly 190,000 clones, around 95% seen once. This CDR3 region has 16 residues. Unmatched junction bases numbered 4, after V lost 4 bases and J lost 4 bases. Germline-derived CDR1 and CDR2 are KGHDR and SFDVKD. The rearrangement uses TRBV24-1 and TRBJ2-2; 11 nucleotides agree with TRBD1. What was sequenced was peripheral blood. This TCR was sampled from a man younger than 40 with COVID-19, enrolled during active disease. The CDR3 nucleotides read TGTGCCACCAGTGAGAAAGGGACAGGGGGCACCGGGGAGCTGTTTTTT. It encodes CATSEKGTGGTGELFF.